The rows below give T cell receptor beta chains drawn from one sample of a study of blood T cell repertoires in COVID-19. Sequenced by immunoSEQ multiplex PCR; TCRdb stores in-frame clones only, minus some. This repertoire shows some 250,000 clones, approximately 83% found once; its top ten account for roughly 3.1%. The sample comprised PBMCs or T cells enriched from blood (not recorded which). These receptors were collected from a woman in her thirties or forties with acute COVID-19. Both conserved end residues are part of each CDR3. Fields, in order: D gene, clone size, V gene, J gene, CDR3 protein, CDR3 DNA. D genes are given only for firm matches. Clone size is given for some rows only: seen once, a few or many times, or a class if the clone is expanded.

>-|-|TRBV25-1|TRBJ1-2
CASSDLAQNYGYTF
TGTGCCAGCAGTGACCTGGCACAGAACTATGGCTACACCTTC
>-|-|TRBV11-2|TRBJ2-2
CASSLARENTGELFF
TGTGCCAGCAGCTTAGCCAGGGAGAACACCGGGGAGCTGTTTTTT
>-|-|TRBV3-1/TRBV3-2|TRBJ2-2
CASSQALRRNTGELFF
TGTGCCAGCAGCCAAGCGCTTAGGAGAAACACCGGGGAGCTGTTTTTT
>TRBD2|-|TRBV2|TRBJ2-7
CASSPRLAGGYEQYF
TGTGCCAGCAGTCCGAGACTAGCGGGAGGCTACGAGCAGTACTTC
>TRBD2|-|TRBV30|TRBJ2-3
CAWRCTSGWETDTQYF
TGTGCCTGGAGGTGCACTAGCGGGTGGGAGACAGATACGCAGTATTTT
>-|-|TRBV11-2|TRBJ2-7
CASSLGRGASYEQYF
TGTGCCAGCAGCCTTGGGAGGGGGGCCTCCTACGAGCAGTACTTC
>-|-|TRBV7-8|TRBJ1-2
CASSLSAGNGYTF
TGTGCCAGCAGCTTATCCGCAGGGAATGGCTACACCTTC
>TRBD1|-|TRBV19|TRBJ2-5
CASSMEQGAGETQYF
TGTGCCAGTAGTATGGAACAGGGGGCAGGAGAGACCCAGTACTTC
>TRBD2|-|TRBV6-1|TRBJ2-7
CASSEREVYEQYF
TGTGCCAGCAGTGAACGGGAGGTGTACGAGCAGTACTTC
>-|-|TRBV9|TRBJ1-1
CASSATTVMNTEAFF
TGTGCCAGCAGCGCGACGACAGTGATGAACACTGAAGCTTTCTTT
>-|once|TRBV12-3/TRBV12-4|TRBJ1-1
CASRPGAGTEAFF
TGTGCCAGCAGGCCAGGGGCGGGCACTGAAGCTTTCTTT
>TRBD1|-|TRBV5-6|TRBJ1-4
CASSPGGQGGEKLFF
TGTGCCAGCAGCCCCGGCGGACAGGGAGGAGAAAAACTGTTTTTT
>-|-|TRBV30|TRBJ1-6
CACRQAYNSPLHF
TGTGCCTGCCGACAGGCCTATAATTCACCCCTCCACTTT
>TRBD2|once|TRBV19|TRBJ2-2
CASSMTSRTGELFF
TGTGCCAGTAGTATGACTAGCCGAACCGGGGAGCTGTTTTTT
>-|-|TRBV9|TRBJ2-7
CASSGRGNSYEQYF
TGTGCCAGCAGCGGCCGGGGGAACTCCTACGAGCAGTACTTC
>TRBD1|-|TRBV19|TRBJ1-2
CASSMSIGTGGDGYTF
TGTGCCAGTAGTATGTCAATAGGGACAGGGGGCGATGGCTACACCTTC
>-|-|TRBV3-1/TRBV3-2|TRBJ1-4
CASSQGGPGGEKLFF
TGTGCCAGCAGCCAAGGGGGCCCCGGGGGAGAAAAACTGTTTTTT
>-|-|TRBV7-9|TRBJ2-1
CASSLFSRVASPSLNEQFF
TGTGCCAGCAGCCTATTTTCACGGGTGGCTAGCCCCTCGCTCAATGAGCAGTTCTTC
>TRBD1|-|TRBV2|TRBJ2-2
CASSGTGSTGELFF
TGTGCCAGCAGTGGGACAGGGAGCACCGGGGAGCTGTTTTTT
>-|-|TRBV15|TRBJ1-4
CATSEYATNEKLFF
TGTGCCACCAGCGAGTATGCAACTAATGAAAAACTGTTTTTT
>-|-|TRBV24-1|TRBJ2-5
CATSDRGGITQETQYF
TGTGCCACCAGTGATAGGGGGGGAATTACTCAGGAGACCCAGTACTTC
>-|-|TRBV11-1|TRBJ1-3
CASSFIDTGNTIYF
TGTGCCAGCAGCTTCATCGACACTGGAAACACCATATATTTT
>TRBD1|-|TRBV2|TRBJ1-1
CASSPTDRVTEAFF
TGTGCCAGCAGCCCTACGGACAGGGTCACTGAAGCTTTCTTT